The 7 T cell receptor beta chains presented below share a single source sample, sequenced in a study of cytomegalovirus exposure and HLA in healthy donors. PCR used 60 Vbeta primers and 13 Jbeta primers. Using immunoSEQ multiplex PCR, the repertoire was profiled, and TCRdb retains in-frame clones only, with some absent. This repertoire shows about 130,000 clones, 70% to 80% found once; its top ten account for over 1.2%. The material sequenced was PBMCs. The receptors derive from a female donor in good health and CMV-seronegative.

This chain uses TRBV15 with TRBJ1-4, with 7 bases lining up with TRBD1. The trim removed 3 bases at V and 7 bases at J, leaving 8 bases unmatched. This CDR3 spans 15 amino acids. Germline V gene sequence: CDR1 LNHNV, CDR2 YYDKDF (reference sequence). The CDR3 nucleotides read TGTGCCACCAGCAGGGAAACAGGGGAGGCTGAAAAACTGTTTTTT. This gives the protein CATSRETGEAEKLFF. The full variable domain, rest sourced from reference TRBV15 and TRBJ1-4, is DAMVIQNPRYQVTQFGKPVTLSCSQTLNHNVMYWYQQKSSQAPKLLFHYYDKDFNNEADTPDNFQSRRPNTSFCFLDIRSPGLGDTAMYLCATSRETGEAEKLFFGSGTQLSVL.

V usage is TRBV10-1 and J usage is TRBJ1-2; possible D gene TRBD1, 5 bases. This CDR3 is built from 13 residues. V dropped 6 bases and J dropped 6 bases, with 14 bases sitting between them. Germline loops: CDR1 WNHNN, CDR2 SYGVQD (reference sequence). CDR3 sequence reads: CASSTGYTDGYTF. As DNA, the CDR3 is TGCGCCAGCAGCACAGGCTACACAGATGGCTACACCTTC.

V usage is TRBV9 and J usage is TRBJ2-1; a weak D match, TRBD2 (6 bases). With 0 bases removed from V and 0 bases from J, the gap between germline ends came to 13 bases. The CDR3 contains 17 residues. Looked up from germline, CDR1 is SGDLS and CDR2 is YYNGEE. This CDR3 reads CASSVGGAGLSYNEQFF. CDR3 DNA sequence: TGTGCCAGCAGCGTAGGAGGGGCGGGACTCTCCTACAATGAGCAGTTCTTC.

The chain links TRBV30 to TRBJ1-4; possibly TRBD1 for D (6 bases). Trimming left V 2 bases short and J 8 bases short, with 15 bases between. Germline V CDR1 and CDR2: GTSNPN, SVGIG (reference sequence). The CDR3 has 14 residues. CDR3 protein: CAWSWGGVEEKLFF. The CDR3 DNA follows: TGTGCCTGGAGTTGGGGGGGCGTGGAAGAAAAACTGTTTTTT.

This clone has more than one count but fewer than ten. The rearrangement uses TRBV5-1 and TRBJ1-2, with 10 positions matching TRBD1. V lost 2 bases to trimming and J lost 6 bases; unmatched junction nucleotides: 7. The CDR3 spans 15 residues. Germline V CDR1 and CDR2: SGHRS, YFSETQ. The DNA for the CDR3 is TGCGCCAGCAGCTTCCCCGGGACAGGGGACGATGGCTACACCTTC. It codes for CASSFPGTGDDGYTF.

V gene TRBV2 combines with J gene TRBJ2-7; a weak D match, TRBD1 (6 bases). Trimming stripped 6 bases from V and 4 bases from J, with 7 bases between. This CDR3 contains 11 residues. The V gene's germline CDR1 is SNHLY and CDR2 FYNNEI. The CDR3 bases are TGTGCCAGCAGACAGGGTTACGAGCAGTACTTC. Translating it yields CASRQGYEQYF.

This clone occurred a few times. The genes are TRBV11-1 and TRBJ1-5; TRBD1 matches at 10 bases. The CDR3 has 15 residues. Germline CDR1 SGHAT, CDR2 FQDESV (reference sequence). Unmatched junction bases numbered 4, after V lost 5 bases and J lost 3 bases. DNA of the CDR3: TGTGCCAGCAGCCCCGGGACAGGGGACAATCAGCCCCAGCATTTT. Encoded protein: CASSPGTGDNQPQHF.